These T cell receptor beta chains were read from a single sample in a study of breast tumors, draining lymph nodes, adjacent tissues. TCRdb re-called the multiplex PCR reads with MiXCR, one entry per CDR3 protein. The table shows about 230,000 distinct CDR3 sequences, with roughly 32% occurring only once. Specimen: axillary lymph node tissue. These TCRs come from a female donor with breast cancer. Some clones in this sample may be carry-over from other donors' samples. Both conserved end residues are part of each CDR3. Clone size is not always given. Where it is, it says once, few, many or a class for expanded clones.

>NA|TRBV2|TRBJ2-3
CASSEGGGWTDTQYF
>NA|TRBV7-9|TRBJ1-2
CASSLAGRYGYTF
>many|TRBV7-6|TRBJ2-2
CASSSRTGRAGELFF
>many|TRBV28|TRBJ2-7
CASRTGPIYEQYF
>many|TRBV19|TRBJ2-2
CASRAPGQLTGELFF
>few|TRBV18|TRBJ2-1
CASSRGSSNEQFF
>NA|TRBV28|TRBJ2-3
CASIRQGRGDTQYF
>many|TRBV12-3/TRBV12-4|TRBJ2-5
CASSLTYRGSETQYF
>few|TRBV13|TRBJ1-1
CASSYGQGGTEAFF
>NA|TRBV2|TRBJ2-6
CASRGDGANYGANVLTF
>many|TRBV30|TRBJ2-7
CAWSLTFYEQYF
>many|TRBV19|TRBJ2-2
CASLGRGRDYTGELFF
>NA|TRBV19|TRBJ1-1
CASSYQGANTEAFF
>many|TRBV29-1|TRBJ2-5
CSVRLVGDQETQYF
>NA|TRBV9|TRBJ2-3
CASSVEIDTQYF
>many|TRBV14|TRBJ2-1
CASSQTGDNEQFF
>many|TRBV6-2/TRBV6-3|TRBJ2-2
CASSYGGTNTGELFF
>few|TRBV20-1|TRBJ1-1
CSVGLNTEAFF
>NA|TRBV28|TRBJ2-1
CASRTPGTSGRWFHEQFF
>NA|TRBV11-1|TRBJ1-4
CASSSGEKLFF
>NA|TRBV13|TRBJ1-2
CASSTRDYGYTF
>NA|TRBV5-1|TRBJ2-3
CASSTGLADNEQYF
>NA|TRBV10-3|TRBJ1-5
CAIRKGQERGEHF
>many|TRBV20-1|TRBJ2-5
CSAIHLAGEETQYF
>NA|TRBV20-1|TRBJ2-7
CSASTPTSGGYEQYF
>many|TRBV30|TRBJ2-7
CACYRDSYEQYF
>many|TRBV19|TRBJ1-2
CASSTPPDENHYGYTF
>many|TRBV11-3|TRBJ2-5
CASSSGRGGGIQETQYF
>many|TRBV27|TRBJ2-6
CASASGIPGANVLTF
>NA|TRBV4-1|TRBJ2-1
CASSQDASGTYNEQFF
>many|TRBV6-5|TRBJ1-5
CASSRGGDQPQHF
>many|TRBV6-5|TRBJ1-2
CASKDRPNYGYTF
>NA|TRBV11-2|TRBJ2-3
CASSLRLGNEQYF
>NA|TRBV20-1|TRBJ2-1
CSAARGQIQREQFF
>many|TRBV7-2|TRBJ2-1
CASSPKTSGRSYNEQFF
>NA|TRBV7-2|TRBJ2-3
CASSKPGTNYNEQYF
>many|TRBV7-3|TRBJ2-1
CASSAGLAGGSEQFF
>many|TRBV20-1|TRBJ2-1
CSASRGSSYNEQFF
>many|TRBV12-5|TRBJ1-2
CASGPPRQGNYGYTF
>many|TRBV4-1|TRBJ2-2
CASSPTGRNGELFF
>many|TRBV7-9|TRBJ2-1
CASSSTRLAGGPGYNEQFF
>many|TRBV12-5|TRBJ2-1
CASGLAGLDNEQFF
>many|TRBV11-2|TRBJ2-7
CASRSGASYEQYF
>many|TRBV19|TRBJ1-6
CASSIAGNPNSPLHF
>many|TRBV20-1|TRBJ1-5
CSAGSGTAGKGHQPQHF
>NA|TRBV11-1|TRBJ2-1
CAGSLGGVGGREQFF
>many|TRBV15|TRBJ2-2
CATSRRGSGELFF
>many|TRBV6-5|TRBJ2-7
CASIQVGGGSEQYF
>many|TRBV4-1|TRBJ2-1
CASSQGRTSGRALDEQFF
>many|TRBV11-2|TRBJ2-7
CASSLVHREYEQYF
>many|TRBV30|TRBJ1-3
CAWSVKHTGSGNTIYF
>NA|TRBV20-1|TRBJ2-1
CSARDPPGPAEQSF
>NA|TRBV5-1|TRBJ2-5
CASSNPLAAHETQYF